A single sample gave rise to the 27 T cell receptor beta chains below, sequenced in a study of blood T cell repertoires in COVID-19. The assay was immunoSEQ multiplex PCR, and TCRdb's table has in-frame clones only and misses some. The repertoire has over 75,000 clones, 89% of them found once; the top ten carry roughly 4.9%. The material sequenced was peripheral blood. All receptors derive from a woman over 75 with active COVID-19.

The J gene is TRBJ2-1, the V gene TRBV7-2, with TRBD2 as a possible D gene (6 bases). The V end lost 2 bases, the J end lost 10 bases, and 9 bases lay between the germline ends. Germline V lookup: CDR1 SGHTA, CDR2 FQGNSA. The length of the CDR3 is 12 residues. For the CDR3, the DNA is TGTGCCAGCAGCTTAAGGACTAAGGAGCAGTTCTTC. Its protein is CASSLRTKEQFF.

Here the CDR3 reads CASSSRLETGELFF. Written as DNA, the CDR3 is TGTGCCAGCAGCTCCAGACTAGAGACCGGGGAGCTGTTTTTT. The V gene is TRBV9, the J gene TRBJ2-2, with D maybe TRBD2 (6 bases). CDR1 and CDR2 from the germline V gene are SGDLS and YYNGEE. CDR3 size: 14 residues. Deletions cut 4 bases from V and 5 bases from J, with 12 bases between.

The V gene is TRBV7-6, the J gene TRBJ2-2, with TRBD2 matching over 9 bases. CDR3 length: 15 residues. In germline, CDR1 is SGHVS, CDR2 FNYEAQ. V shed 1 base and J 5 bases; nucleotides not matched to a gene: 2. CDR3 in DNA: TGTGCCAGCAGCTTAGGGCTAGCGGGGACCGGGGAGCTGTTTTTT. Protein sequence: CASSLGLAGTGELFF.

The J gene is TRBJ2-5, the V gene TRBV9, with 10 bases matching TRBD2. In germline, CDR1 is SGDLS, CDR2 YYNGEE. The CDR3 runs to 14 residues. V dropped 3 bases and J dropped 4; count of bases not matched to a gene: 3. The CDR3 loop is CASSARTSGETQYF. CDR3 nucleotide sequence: TGTGCCAGCAGCGCCCGGACTAGCGGAGAGACCCAGTACTTC.

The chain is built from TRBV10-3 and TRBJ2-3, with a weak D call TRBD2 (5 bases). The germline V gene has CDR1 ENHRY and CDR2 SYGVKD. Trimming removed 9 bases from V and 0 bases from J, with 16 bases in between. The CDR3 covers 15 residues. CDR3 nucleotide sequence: TGTGCCATAGCCGAAGGGCTAGCTAGCACAGATACGCAGTATTTT. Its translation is CAIAEGLASTDTQYF.

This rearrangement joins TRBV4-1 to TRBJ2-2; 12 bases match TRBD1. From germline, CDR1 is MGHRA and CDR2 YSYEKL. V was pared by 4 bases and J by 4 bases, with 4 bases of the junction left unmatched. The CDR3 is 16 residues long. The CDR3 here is CASSPGQGAGTGELFF. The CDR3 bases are TGCGCCAGCAGCCCGGGACAGGGGGCGGGCACCGGGGAGCTGTTTTTT.

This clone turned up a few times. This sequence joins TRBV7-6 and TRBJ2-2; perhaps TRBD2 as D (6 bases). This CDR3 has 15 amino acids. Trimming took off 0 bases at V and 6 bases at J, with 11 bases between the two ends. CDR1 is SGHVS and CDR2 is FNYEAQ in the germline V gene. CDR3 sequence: CASSLAGGISGELFF. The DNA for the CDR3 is TGTGCCAGCAGCTTAGCGGGAGGAATTTCCGGGGAGCTGTTTTTT.

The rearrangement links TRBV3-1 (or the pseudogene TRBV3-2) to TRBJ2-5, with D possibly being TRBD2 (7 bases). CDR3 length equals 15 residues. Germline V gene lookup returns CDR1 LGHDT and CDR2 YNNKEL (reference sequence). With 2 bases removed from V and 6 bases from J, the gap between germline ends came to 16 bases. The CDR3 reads CASSQTGGLGKTQYF. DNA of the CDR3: TGTGCCAGCAGCCAAACGGGGGGCCTAGGGAAGACCCAGTACTTC.

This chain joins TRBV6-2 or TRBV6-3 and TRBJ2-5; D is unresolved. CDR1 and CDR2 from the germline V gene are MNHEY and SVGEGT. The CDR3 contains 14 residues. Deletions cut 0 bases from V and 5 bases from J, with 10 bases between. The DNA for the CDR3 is TGTGCCAGCAGTTACTCGGGCCCTCGGGAGACCCAGTACTTC. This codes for CASSYSGPRETQYF.

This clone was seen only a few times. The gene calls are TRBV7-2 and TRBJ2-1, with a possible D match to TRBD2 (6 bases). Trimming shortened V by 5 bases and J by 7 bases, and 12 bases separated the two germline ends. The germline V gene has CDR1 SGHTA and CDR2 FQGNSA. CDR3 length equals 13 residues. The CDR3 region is CASSDGGQNEQFF. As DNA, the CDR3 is TGTGCCAGCAGCGACGGGGGTCAGAATGAGCAGTTCTTC.

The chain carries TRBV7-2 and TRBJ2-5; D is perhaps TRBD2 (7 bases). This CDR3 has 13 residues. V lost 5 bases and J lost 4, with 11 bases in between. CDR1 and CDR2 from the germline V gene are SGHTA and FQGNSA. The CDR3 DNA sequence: TGTGCCAGCAGCGGAGGGGGGGGAGAGACCCAGTACTTC. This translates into CASSGGGGETQYF.

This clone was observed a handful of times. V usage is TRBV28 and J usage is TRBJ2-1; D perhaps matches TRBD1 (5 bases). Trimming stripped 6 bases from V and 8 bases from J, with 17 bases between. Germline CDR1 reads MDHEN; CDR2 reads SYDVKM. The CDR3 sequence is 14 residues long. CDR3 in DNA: TGTGCCAGCAGCGGACACTATGGTCTAGATGAGCAGTTCTTC. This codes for CASSGHYGLDEQFF. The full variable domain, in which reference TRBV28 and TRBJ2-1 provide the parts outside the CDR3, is DVKVTQSSRYLVKRTGEKVFLECVQDMDHENMFWYRQDPGLGLRLIYFSYDVKMKEKGDIPEGYSVSREKKERFSLILESASTNQTSMYLCASSGHYGLDEQFFGPGTRLTVL.

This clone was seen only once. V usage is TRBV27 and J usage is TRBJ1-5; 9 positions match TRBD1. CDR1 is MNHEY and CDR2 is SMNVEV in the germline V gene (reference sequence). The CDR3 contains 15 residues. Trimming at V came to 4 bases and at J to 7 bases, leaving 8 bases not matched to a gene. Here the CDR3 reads CASSSGTGFRQPQHF. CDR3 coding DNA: TGTGCCAGCAGTTCCGGGACAGGGTTTCGGCAGCCCCAGCATTTT.

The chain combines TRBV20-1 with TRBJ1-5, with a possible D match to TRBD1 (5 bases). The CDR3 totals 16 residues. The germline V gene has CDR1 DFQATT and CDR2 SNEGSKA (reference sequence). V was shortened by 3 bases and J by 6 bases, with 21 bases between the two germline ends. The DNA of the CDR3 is TGCAGTGCTAGTCCCAGGGCTCAAGCCAAGGGTCAGCCCCAGCATTTT. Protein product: CSASPRAQAKGQPQHF.

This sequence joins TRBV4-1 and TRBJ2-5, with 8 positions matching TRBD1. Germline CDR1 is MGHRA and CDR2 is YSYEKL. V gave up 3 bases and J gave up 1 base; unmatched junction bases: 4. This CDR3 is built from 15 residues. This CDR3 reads CASSHPTGGQETQYF. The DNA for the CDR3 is TGCGCCAGCAGCCACCCCACAGGGGGCCAAGAGACCCAGTACTTC.

The CDR3 coding sequence is TGTGCCAGCAGTAAAAGACAGGAGGATGAAAAACTGTTTTTT. It is translated as CASSKRQEDEKLFF. This rearrangement joins TRBV27 to TRBJ1-4; tentatively, D is TRBD1 (6 bases). From germline, CDR1 is MNHEY and CDR2 SMNVEV (reference sequence). The CDR3 has 14 amino acids. V was shortened by 5 bases and J by 6 bases, with 13 bases between the two germline ends.

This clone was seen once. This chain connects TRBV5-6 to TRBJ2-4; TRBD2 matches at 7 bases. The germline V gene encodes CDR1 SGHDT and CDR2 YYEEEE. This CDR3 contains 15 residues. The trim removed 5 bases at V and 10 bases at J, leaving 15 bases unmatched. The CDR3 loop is CASSRPGGRVGIQYF. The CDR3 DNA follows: TGTGCCAGCAGTCGTCCGGGCGGGAGAGTCGGGATTCAGTACTTC.

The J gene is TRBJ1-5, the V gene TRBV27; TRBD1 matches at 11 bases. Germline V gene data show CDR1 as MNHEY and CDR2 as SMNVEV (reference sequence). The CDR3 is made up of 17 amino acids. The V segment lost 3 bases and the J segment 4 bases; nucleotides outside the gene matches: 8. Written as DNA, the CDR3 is TGTGCCAGCAGTTTGTTTGCGGGACAGGGGGTTAATCAGCCCCAGCATTTT. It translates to CASSLFAGQGVNQPQHF.

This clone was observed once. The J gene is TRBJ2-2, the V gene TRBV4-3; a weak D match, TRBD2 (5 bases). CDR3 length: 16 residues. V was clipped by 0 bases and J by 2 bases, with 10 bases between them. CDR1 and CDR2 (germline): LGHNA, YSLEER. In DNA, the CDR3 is TGCGCCAGCAGCCAAGATACGAGGGTTAACACCGGGGAGCTGTTTTTT. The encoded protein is CASSQDTRVNTGELFF.

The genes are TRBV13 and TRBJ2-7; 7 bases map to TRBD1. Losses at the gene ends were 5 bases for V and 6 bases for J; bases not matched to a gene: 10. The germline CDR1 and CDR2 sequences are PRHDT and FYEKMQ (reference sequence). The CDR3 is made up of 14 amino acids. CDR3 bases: TGTGCCAGCAGCATCACACCGACAGGGAGCGAGCAGTACTTC. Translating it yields CASSITPTGSEQYF. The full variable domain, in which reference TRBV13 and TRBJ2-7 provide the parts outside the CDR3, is AAGVIQSPRHLIKEKRETATLKCYPIPRHDTVYWYQQGPGQDPQFLISFYEKMQSDKGSIPDRFSAQQFSDYHSELNMSSLELGDSALYFCASSITPTGSEQYFGPGTRLTVT.

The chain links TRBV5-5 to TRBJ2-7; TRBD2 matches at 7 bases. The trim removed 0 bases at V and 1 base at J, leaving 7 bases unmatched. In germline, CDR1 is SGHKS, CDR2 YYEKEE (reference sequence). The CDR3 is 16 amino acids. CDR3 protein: CASSLAGGGWSYEQYF. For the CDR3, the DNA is TGTGCCAGCAGCTTGGCGGGAGGAGGATGGTCCTACGAGCAGTACTTC.

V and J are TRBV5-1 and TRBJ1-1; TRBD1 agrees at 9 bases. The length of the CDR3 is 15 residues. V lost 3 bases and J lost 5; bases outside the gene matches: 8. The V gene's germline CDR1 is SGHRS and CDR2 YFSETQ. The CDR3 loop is CASSSDRGSGTEAFF. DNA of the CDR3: TGCGCCAGCAGCTCGGACAGGGGATCGGGGACTGAAGCTTTCTTT.

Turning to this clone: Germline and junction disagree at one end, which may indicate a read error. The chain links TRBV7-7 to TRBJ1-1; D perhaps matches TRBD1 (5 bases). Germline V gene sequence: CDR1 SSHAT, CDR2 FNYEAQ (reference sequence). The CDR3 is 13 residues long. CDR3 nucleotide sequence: TGTGCTAGCAGCTTAGAAGGGGACACTGAAGCTTTCTTT. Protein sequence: CASSLEGDTEAFF.

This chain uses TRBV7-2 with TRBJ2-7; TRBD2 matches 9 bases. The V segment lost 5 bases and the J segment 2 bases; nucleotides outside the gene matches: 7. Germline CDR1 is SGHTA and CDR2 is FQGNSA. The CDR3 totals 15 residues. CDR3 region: CASSLQASGTYEQYF. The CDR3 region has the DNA TGTGCCAGCAGCCTACAGGCTAGCGGGACCTACGAGCAGTACTTC.

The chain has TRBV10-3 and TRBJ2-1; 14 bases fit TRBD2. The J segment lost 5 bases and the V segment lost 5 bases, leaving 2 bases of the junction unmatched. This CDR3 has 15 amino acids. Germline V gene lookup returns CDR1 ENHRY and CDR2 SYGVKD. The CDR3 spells CAISPTSGRDNEQFF. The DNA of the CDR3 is TGTGCCATCAGTCCGACTAGCGGGAGGGACAATGAGCAGTTCTTC.

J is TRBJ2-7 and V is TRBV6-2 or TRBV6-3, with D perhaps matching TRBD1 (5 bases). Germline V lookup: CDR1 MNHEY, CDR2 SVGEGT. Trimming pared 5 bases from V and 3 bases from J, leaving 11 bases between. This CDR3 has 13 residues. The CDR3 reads CASSPSGLYEQYF. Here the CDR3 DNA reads TGTGCCAGCAGTCCGTCAGGGCTCTACGAGCAGTACTTC.

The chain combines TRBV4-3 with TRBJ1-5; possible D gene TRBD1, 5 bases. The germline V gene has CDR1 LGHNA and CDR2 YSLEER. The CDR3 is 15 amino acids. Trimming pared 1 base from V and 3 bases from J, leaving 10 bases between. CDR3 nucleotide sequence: TGCGCCAGCAGCCAAGGGCGGGACGTCAATCAGCCCCAGCATTTT. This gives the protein CASSQGRDVNQPQHF.